Presented here are 21 T cell receptor beta chains from one specimen sequenced in a study of immune heterogeneity within non-small cell lung tumors. Multiplex PCR relied on 32 V and 13 J primers to amplify TCR beta CDR3. TCRdb reanalysed the multiplex PCR reads using MiXCR and keeps one entry per CDR3 protein. Altogether 3,500 to 4,500 distinct CDR3 sequences are present, about 30% being singletons, with the ten largest covering 10% to 15%. Genomic DNA extracted from bulk tumor tissue served as template. A total of 600 ng was used per sample. Multiple biopsies spaced far apart were taken from each primary tumor during surgery. Enrolled individuals presented with untreated, newly diagnosed non-small cell lung cancer and received curative surgery. What was sequenced was lung tumor tissue. These receptors were obtained from a man in his fifties or sixties with non-small cell lung cancer.

In its sample, this clonotype ranks as medium-sized. V and J are TRBV18 and TRBJ2-7; TRBD2 matches at 12 bases. The CDR3 has 17 residues. Germline loops: CDR1 KGHSH, CDR2 LQKENI. V shed 4 bases and J 5 bases; nucleotides not matched to a gene: 12. As DNA, the CDR3 is TGTGCCAGCTCACTCACCCCTAGCGGGAGGGCCAGTCACGAGCAGTACTTC. Its protein is CASSLTPSGRASHEQYF.

For this clonotype: This may stem from a read error, because a much larger clone lies one nucleotide away. The chain employs TRBV28 and TRBJ2-7; tentative D call: TRBD1 (5 bases). Germline assignment: CDR1 MDHEN and CDR2 SYDVKM. The CDR3 runs 15 residues. V was trimmed by 6 bases and J by 0 bases, leaving 15 bases between them. CDR3 sequence reads: CASRPIGATSYEQYF. The CDR3 nucleotides read TGTGCCAGCAGACCAATAGGGGCTACCTCCTACGAGCAGTACTTC.

CDR3 nucleotide sequence: TGTGCCAGCAGCCTTGGACAGGGGCAGGGCAATGAGCAGTTCTTC. It yields the protein CASSLGQGQGNEQFF. The chain carries TRBV6-1 and TRBJ2-1, with TRBD1 matching 9 bases. Germline lookup yields CDR1 MNHNS and CDR2 SASEGT. The junction had 9 bases not matched to a gene; V was cut back by 6 bases and J by 6 bases. The CDR3 length is 15 residues.

The CDR3 loop is CASTNRGGLCYTF. The CDR3 nucleotides are TGTGCCAGCACCAACAGGGGAGGTTTGTGCTACACCTTC. V is TRBV2 and J is TRBJ1-2, with 7 bases that match TRBD1. CDR1 SNHLY and CDR2 FYNNEI come from the germline V gene. This CDR3 is 13 amino acids long. Trimming removed 7 bases from V and 9 bases from J; junction bases left unmatched: 11.

This clonotype came up a few times. The chain combines TRBV12-3 or TRBV12-4 with TRBJ2-1; D uncertain. V was shortened by 7 bases and J by 9 bases, with 13 bases between the two germline ends. This CDR3 has 12 residues. DNA for the CDR3: TGTGCCAGCATGCCCAAATTTCGTGAGCAGTTCTTC. Residues: CASMPKFREQFF.

Note on this clonotype: Just one base apart from a much larger clone, this may be a read error. The chain combines TRBV30 with TRBJ2-1; D ambiguous. This CDR3 region has 13 residues. Germline lookup yields CDR1 GTSNPN and CDR2 SVGIG (reference sequence). V was trimmed by 4 bases and J by 5 bases, leaving 12 bases between them. DNA of the CDR3: TGTGCCTGGATTACCCGGGCTGACAATGAGCAGTTCTTC. It specifies CAWITRADNEQFF.

This clonotype was observed a handful of times. The chain carries TRBV12-3 or TRBV12-4 and TRBJ2-1; no reliable D call. The CDR3 has 15 residues. Trimming left V 1 base short and J 5 bases short, with 12 bases between. CDR3 protein: CASSLGRSPHNEQFF. As DNA, the CDR3 is TGTGCCAGCAGTTTAGGTCGGTCTCCACACAATGAGCAGTTCTTC.

This clonotype was seen more than once but under ten times. The V call is TRBV5-5, the J call TRBJ2-7; D is unresolved. The CDR3 contains 11 residues. V gave up 6 bases and J gave up 4 bases, with 8 bases separating them. Germline CDR1 is SGHKS and CDR2 is YYEKEE (reference sequence). CDR3 sequence reads: CASTNLYEQYF. Written as DNA, the CDR3 is TGTGCCAGCACCAACTTATACGAGCAGTACTTC.

This clonotype has a handful of counts. The chain carries TRBV15 and TRBJ2-3; 11 nucleotides agree with TRBD2. The ends lost 0 bases at V and 4 bases at J; junction bases unmatched: 9. CDR1 and CDR2 from the germline V gene are LNHNV and YYDKDF (reference sequence). CDR3 length equals 18 residues. CDR3 bases: TGTGCCACCAGCAGAGAAAAACTAGCGGGAGTTTCGGCAGATACGCAGTATTTT. It codes for CATSREKLAGVSADTQYF. The whole variable domain, filled in from reference TRBV15 and TRBJ2-3, reads DAMVIQNPRYQVTQFGKPVTLSCSQTLNHNVMYWYQQKSSQAPKLLFHYYDKDFNNEADTPDNFQSRRPNTSFCFLDIRSPGLGDTAMYLCATSREKLAGVSADTQYFGPGTRLTVL.

This clonotype is medium-sized (0.01 to 0.1%) by share. The chain has TRBV24-1 and TRBJ2-3, with 7 bases aligning to TRBD2. V lost 2 bases and J lost 2; bases outside the gene matches: 6. CDR1 and CDR2 (germline): KGHDR, SFDVKD. This CDR3 has 16 amino acids. The CDR3 DNA is TGTGCCACCAGTGATTCGACTAGCCTGTACACAGATACGCAGTATTTT. Translated: CATSDSTSLYTDTQYF.

By share, this clonotype counts as medium-sized. This chain uses TRBV2 with TRBJ2-7; 8 nucleotides agree with TRBD1. The germline V gene encodes CDR1 SNHLY and CDR2 FYNNEI. The CDR3 contains 13 residues. After removal of 8 bases from V and 1 base from J, the junction contained 4 bases not matched to a gene. CDR3 residues: CASDGTGSYEQYF. The CDR3 DNA reads TGTGCCAGCGACGGGACAGGTTCCTACGAGCAGTACTTC.

This clonotype rates as large. V usage is TRBV4-1 and J usage is TRBJ1-2; D ambiguous. Trimming pared 4 bases from V and 0 bases from J, leaving 15 bases between. This CDR3 is 16 amino acids long. CDR1 is MGHRA, CDR2 YSYEKL, per germline. CDR3 loop: CASSPLGQISNYGYTF. As DNA, the CDR3 is TGCGCCAGCAGCCCCCTCGGGCAGATATCTAACTATGGCTACACCTTC.

This clonotype is medium-sized (0.01 to 0.1%). The chain employs TRBV19 and TRBJ2-1, with no clear D. This CDR3 contains 13 residues. Deletions cut 6 bases from V and 5 bases from J, with 11 bases between. Germline CDR1 is LNHDA and CDR2 is SQIVND (reference sequence). This CDR3 is CASSTDTNNEQFF. The CDR3, as DNA: TGTGCCAGTAGCACTGACACAAACAATGAGCAGTTCTTC.

About this clonotype itself: A much larger clone differs by one base, so this may be a read error. The chain joins TRBV11-2 to TRBJ2-1; 10 bases are a match to TRBD1. This CDR3 has 18 residues. Germline CDR1 is SGHAT and CDR2 is FQNNGV. CDR3 nucleotide sequence: TGTGCCAGCAGCTTGCCCGGACAGGGGGTGAGGTCCTACAATGAGCATTTCTTC. Translation: CASSLPGQGVRSYNEHFF. Complete variable domain (other parts from reference TRBV11-2 and TRBJ2-1): EAGVAQSPRYKIIEKRQSVAFWCNPISGHATLYWYQQILGQGPKLLIQFQNNGVVDDSQLPKDRFSAERLKGVDSTLKIQPAKLEDSAVYLCASSLPGQGVRSYNEHFFGPGTRLTVL.

Within the sample, this clonotype is medium-sized. The genes are TRBV30 and TRBJ2-1; D unclear. CDR3 length: 13 amino acids. Germline V CDR1 and CDR2: GTSNPN, SVGIG (reference sequence). The ends were cut back, 2 bases at V and 5 bases at J, with 10 bases in the middle. The DNA for the CDR3 is TGTGCCTGGAGTACCCGGGCTGACAATGAGCAGTTCTTC. This gives the protein CAWSTRADNEQFF.

By share, this clonotype ranks as medium-sized. CDR3 bases: TGCGCCAGCAGCAAAGGACTAGCGGGGCCTACCTACGAGCAGTACTTC. It codes for CASSKGLAGPTYEQYF. The chain couples TRBV5-1 to TRBJ2-7; 12 bases map to TRBD2. This CDR3 has 16 amino acids. Germline assignment: CDR1 SGHRS and CDR2 YFSETQ. V was pared by 4 bases and J by 2 bases, with 7 bases of the junction left unmatched.

This clonotype came up a few times. In DNA form, the CDR3 reads TGTGCCAGCAGCTTAGGGGACACGGCCAATCAGCCCCAGCATTTT. Its protein product is CASSLGDTANQPQHF. This chain links TRBV7-9 with TRBJ1-5, with a possible D match to TRBD1 (6 bases). The CDR3 is made up of 15 amino acids. V shed 1 base and J shed 3 bases, with 10 bases lying between them. Germline V gene sequence: CDR1 SEHNR, CDR2 FQNEAQ (reference sequence).

Concerning this clonotype: Just one base apart from a much larger clone, this may be a read error. The J gene is TRBJ2-1, the V gene TRBV12-3 or TRBV12-4, with D maybe TRBD2 (5 bases). The CDR3 covers 14 residues. CDR3 loop: CASTERSSHNEQFF. CDR3 DNA sequence: TGTGCCAGCACTGAGCGGAGCTCCCACAATGAGCAGTTCTTC.

A few counts support this clonotype. This sequence joins TRBV19 and TRBJ2-2; 9 bases are a match to TRBD2. The germline V gene has CDR1 LNHDA and CDR2 SQIVND (reference sequence). J lost 6 bases, V lost 6 bases, and 5 bases had no gene match. CDR3 length equals 14 residues. The DNA for the CDR3 is TGTGCCAGTAGCCTAATAGCGGGAGCCGGGGAGCTGTTTTTT. It codes for CASSLIAGAGELFF.

This clonotype ranks as medium-sized. The V call is TRBV2, the J call TRBJ2-3, with 10 bases lining up with TRBD2. This CDR3 is built from 15 residues. Trimming took 3 bases from V and 5 from J; bases not matched to a gene: 5. The germline V gene has CDR1 SNHLY and CDR2 FYNNEI. CDR3 sequence reads: CASSEVAGGGDTQYF. CDR3 bases: TGTGCCAGCAGTGAGGTAGCGGGAGGAGGAGATACGCAGTATTTT.

Sample share makes this clonotype medium-sized. The rearrangement joins TRBV5-1 to TRBJ1-2; D unclear. There are 14 residues in the CDR3. V shed 0 bases and J shed 2 bases, with 8 bases lying between them. Germline V lookup: CDR1 SGHRS, CDR2 YFSETQ. CDR3 sequence (DNA): TGCGCCAGCAGCTTGGCCCCAGAGAACTATGGCTACACCTTC. Residues: CASSLAPENYGYTF.